These 21 T cell receptor beta chains came from one sample sequenced in a study of blood T cells in healthy people across ages. A sample-barcoded 5' primer and a J-beta primer mix were used in a second PCR of roughly 7 to 11 cycles. TCRdb fed the 5' RACE reads into MiXCR, producing one record per CDR3 protein. The sample consists of about 1.5 million distinct CDR3 sequences, about 45% of them appearing once. Sequencing was performed on blood. These receptors all stem from a young woman in good health.

This clonotype was picked up a small number of times. The chain combines TRBV5-1 with TRBJ2-3, with TRBD2 matching 8 bases. The ends lost 5 bases at V and 1 base at J; junction bases unmatched: 9. Germline V gene data show CDR1 as SGHRS and CDR2 as YFSETQ. The CDR3 is made up of 16 amino acids. CDR3 nucleotide sequence: TGCGCCAGCAGTGCCGGAGCGGGGGCCCGCACAGATACGCAGTATTTT. Encoded protein: CASSAGAGARTDTQYF.

This clonotype was picked up a small number of times. The chain combines TRBV29-1 with TRBJ1-1; D perhaps matches TRBD1 (5 bases). Between the trimmed V and J ends, which lost 6 bases and 0 bases, there was a span of 14 bases. The CDR3 extends over 14 amino acids. Looked up from germline, CDR1 is SQVTM and CDR2 is ANQGSEA. CDR3 nucleotides: TGCAGCGTACGACAGTTGAGGTTGAACACTGAAGCTTTCTTT. It yields the protein CSVRQLRLNTEAFF. Variable domain in full (rest from reference TRBV29-1 and TRBJ1-1): SAVISQKPSRDICQRGTSLTIQCQVDSQVTMMFWYRQQPGQSLTLIATANQGSEATYESGFVIDKFPISRPNLTFSTLTVSNMSPEDSSIYLCSVRQLRLNTEAFFGQGTRLTVV.

This clonotype was found a few times. The chain carries TRBV5-1 and TRBJ2-2; TRBD2 matches at 7 bases. J lost 3 bases, V lost 6 bases, and 2 bases had no gene match. This CDR3 has 13 amino acids. The germline gives CDR1 SGHRS, CDR2 YFSETQ. CDR3 nucleotide sequence: TGCGCCAGCAATCGGGGGGACACCGGGGAGCTGTTTTTT. This sequence encodes CASNRGDTGELFF.

This clonotype was seen just once. A much larger clone differs from this one at a single base, so this may be a read error. The chain links TRBV2 to TRBJ2-1; 7 nucleotides agree with TRBD1. Matching the DNA end better, TRBJ2-7 makes the J call doubtful. The CDR3 has 15 residues. Germline values: CDR1 SNHLY, CDR2 FYNNEI. This CDR3 is CANSVRQGVYNEQYF. The CDR3, as DNA: TGTGCCAACAGTGTTAGGCAGGGGGTTTACAATGAGCAGTACTTC.

This rearrangement joins TRBV20-1 to TRBJ1-2, with 7 bases identical to TRBD1. CDR3 length equals 12 residues. From germline, CDR1 is DFQATT and CDR2 SNEGSKA (reference sequence). Trimming removed 6 bases from V and 7 bases from J; junction bases left unmatched: 8. CDR3 coding DNA: TGCAGTGCGAGACAGGGTAGTCCTGGCTACACCTTC. Translation gives CSARQGSPGYTF.

This clonotype has only a few counts. J is TRBJ2-3 and V is TRBV7-2; D may correspond to TRBD1 or TRBD2 (5 bases each). CDR1 and CDR2 from the germline V gene are SGHTA and FQGNSA. The V gene lost 5 bases and the J gene lost 3 bases, with 12 bases spanning the gap. This CDR3 has 14 amino acids. The CDR3 DNA sequence: TGTGCCAGCAGCCGGGACGGATCTACAGATACGCAGTATTTT. Amino acids: CASSRDGSTDTQYF.

Worth noting for this clonotype: One end of the junction does not line up with germline, which may come from a read error. The V gene is TRBV7-8, the J gene TRBJ1-1; the D is unclear. CDR1 and CDR2 (germline): SGHVS, FQNEAQ. This CDR3 spans 14 amino acids. The CDR3: CVSSFLSKNTEAFF. The CDR3 nucleotides read TGTGTCAGCAGCTTTTTGTCCAAGAACACTGAAGCTTTCTTT.

This clonotype appeared a few times. The chain recombines TRBV20-1 with TRBJ2-7; D possibly corresponds to TRBD1 (6 bases). The CDR3 consists of 13 residues. Trimming stripped 6 bases from V and 2 bases from J, with 14 bases between. Germline-derived CDR1 and CDR2 are DFQATT and SNEGSKA (reference sequence). CDR3 coding DNA: TGCAGTGCCACAGGGTCTACCCCCTACGAGCAGTACTTC. This gives the protein CSATGSTPYEQYF.

The rearrangement joins TRBV28 to TRBJ1-5, with TRBD1 matching 11 bases. The J segment lost 7 bases and the V segment lost 8 bases, leaving 7 bases of the junction unmatched. Per the germline V gene, CDR1 is MDHEN and CDR2 is SYDVKM. The CDR3 is 14 residues long. In DNA form, the CDR3 reads TGTGCCAGCCATACCGGGACAGGGGGACAGCCCCAGCATTTT. Translation: CASHTGTGGQPQHF.

V is TRBV5-1 and J is TRBJ2-7, with D possibly matching TRBD1 (6 bases). The CDR3 contains 11 residues. V dropped 6 bases and J dropped 4 bases, with 8 bases sitting between them. CDR1 and CDR2 (germline): SGHRS, YFSETQ. In DNA, the CDR3 is TGCGCCAGCAAGGACAGTTACGAGCAGTACTTC. This sequence encodes CASKDSYEQYF.

This clonotype has just a few counts. The rearrangement joins TRBV4-3 to TRBJ2-7; D is uncertain. This CDR3 contains 15 residues. V lost 0 bases, J lost 0 bases, and 9 bases lay in between. The germline gives CDR1 LGHNA, CDR2 YSLEER. The CDR3 nucleotides read TGCGCCAGCAGCCAAGATCCCAGGACCTCCTACGAGCAGTACTTC. Translation gives CASSQDPRTSYEQYF.

This clonotype was recorded a few times. This chain joins TRBV4-1 and TRBJ2-1; D is undetermined. Per germline, CDR1 MGHRA and CDR2 YSYEKL. The CDR3 runs to 15 residues. V lost 6 bases and J 2 bases, leaving 14 bases between the germline ends. The CDR3 coding sequence is TGCGCCAGCAGTTTAGGGCCCTCGGCCTACAATGAGCAGTTCTTC. Amino acid sequence: CASSLGPSAYNEQFF.

This clonotype was recorded a few times. The DNA of the CDR3 is TGCAGTGCTAGAGTCAGGGGGCTTAGGTTGTATGATGGCTACACCTTC. The encoded protein is CSARVRGLRLYDGYTF. This chain uses TRBV20-1 with TRBJ1-2; 8 bases line up with TRBD1. CDR3 length equals 16 residues. Germline V gene sequence: CDR1 DFQATT, CDR2 SNEGSKA (reference sequence). Unmatched junction bases numbered 13, after V lost 1 base and J lost 6 bases.

This clonotype was seen a few times. The chain uses TRBV6-1 and TRBJ2-4; unclear D gene. Germline values: CDR1 MNHNS, CDR2 SASEGT. The CDR3 is 13 amino acids. V was trimmed by 4 bases and J by 0 bases, leaving 4 bases between them. The chain's CDR3 is CASSGTAKNIQYF. In DNA, the CDR3 is TGTGCCAGCAGTGGGACAGCCAAAAACATTCAGTACTTC.

CDR3 residues: CASSLPPTGGFGNQPQHF. In nucleotides, the CDR3 is TGTGCCAGCAGCTTACCACCGACAGGGGGTTTTGGTAATCAGCCCCAGCATTTT. This chain uses TRBV7-9 with TRBJ1-5; TRBD1 matches at 9 bases. V dropped 2 bases and J dropped 4; count of bases not matched to a gene: 12. This CDR3 comprises 18 residues. Germline CDR1 reads SEHNR; CDR2 reads FQNEAQ (reference sequence).

This clonotype showed up just a few times. This chain links TRBV5-1 with TRBJ2-3, with D unresolved. Germline V lookup: CDR1 SGHRS, CDR2 YFSETQ. With 0 bases removed from V and 0 bases from J, the gap between germline ends came to 8 bases. The CDR3 totals 15 residues. The CDR3 DNA reads as TGCGCCAGCAGCTTGGACACTCCTAGCACAGATACGCAGTATTTT. Its protein product is CASSLDTPSTDTQYF.

The chain is built from TRBV20-1 and TRBJ1-1; the D gene is possibly TRBD1 (6 bases). The V end lost 1 base, the J end lost 0 bases, and 12 bases lay between the germline ends. Per germline, CDR1 DFQATT and CDR2 SNEGSKA (reference sequence). CDR3 size: 15 residues. The CDR3 region is CSARVRGGVNTEAFF. The CDR3 region has the DNA TGCAGTGCTAGAGTAAGGGGGGGGGTGAACACTGAAGCTTTCTTT.

The sample holds a few counts of this clonotype. The J gene is TRBJ2-7, the V gene TRBV27; 9 bases align to TRBD2. V lost 5 bases, J lost 7 bases, and 9 bases stayed unmatched. Germline assignment: CDR1 MNHEY and CDR2 SMNVEV (reference sequence). The CDR3 contains 14 residues. The CDR3 sequence is CASSELAGYNEQYF. In DNA, the CDR3 is TGTGCCAGCAGTGAACTAGCGGGCTACAATGAGCAGTACTTC.

The chain uses TRBV29-1 and TRBJ2-7, with D unresolved. This CDR3 has 12 residues. CDR1 and CDR2 from the germline V gene are SQVTM and ANQGSEA. Trimming shortened V by 0 bases and J by 1 base, and 4 bases separated the two germline ends. The CDR3: CSVEEASYEQYF. DNA for the CDR3: TGCAGCGTTGAAGAGGCGTCCTACGAGCAGTACTTC.

This clonotype showed up many times. V usage is TRBV20-1 and J usage is TRBJ2-1; 11 bases are a match to TRBD2. The J segment lost 3 bases and the V segment lost 3 bases, leaving 4 bases of the junction unmatched. This CDR3 comprises 15 residues. Per the germline V gene, CDR1 is DFQATT and CDR2 is SNEGSKA (reference sequence). The CDR3 DNA follows: TGCAGTGCTAGCCCCGGGACTAGCGGCTACAATGAGCAGTTCTTC. It yields the protein CSASPGTSGYNEQFF.

The DNA for the CDR3 is TGTGCCAGCAGCTTAGTGGCGACCCAGCCCCAGCATTTT. This encodes CASSLVATQPQHF. The gene calls are TRBV7-2 and TRBJ1-5; no definite D call. The V end lost 1 base, the J end lost 7 bases, and 8 bases lay between the germline ends. CDR3 length: 13 residues. Germline loops: CDR1 SGHTA, CDR2 FQGNSA.